This TCR beta chain is from a study of OX40 agonist ivuxolimab in advanced cancers. Notes on the research overall: Ivuxolimab was an agonistic, fully human IgG2 monoclonal antibody directed against OX40 (CD134), a costimulatory receptor. Patients were allowed to have had prior anti-PD-1, anti-PD-L1 or anti-CTLA-4 therapy, and approximately 40% of the dose-escalation patients had previously received checkpoint inhibitors. Of the roughly 54 patients in dose escalation, some 20 had hepatocellular carcinoma, approximately 15 had melanoma, 9 had renal cell carcinoma and 9 had head and neck cancer. Peripheral TCRbeta sequencing aimed to test whether ivuxolimab altered TCR sequence diversity and caused clonal T-cell expansion. In the dose-escalation cohort, about four fifths of patients were male, and the mean age was roughly 60 years with a range of about 20 to 80. Intravenous ivuxolimab was administered to patients every 2 weeks at six dose levels: 0.01, 0.1, 0.3, 1.5, 3 and 10 mg/kg. Partial responses occurred in three dose-escalation patients: two with cutaneous melanoma and one with hepatocellular carcinoma. The paper describes the monotherapy dose-escalation part (N of about 47 patients) of the phase I trial of ivuxolimab.

CDR1 and CDR2, per the germline V gene, are LGHNT and FRNRAP. The CDR3 goes from the cysteine to the phenylalanine over 13 residues. The entry retains the CDR3 DNA only, 39 bases that are in frame from base 1. The germline V end is reduced by 5 bases and the J end by 5 bases; junction bases left unmatched: 3. Patients with a history of autoimmune disease or receiving systemic immunosuppression were excluded from the trial. In every dose cohort, peripheral blood was drawn for TCR sequencing at baseline, cycle 4 day 1, and cycle 7 day 1. Samples were obtained from an open-label, multicenter, first-in-human phase I dose-escalation trial of ivuxolimab. The trial enrolled adults with locally advanced or metastatic head and neck squamous cell, hepatocellular, melanoma or renal cell carcinoma. Before TCR sequencing, CD4+ T cells and CD8+ T cells were sorted from peripheral blood as separate populations.

Genomic DNA was isolated from the sorted cells so that the TCRbeta CDR3 region could be sequenced. The immunoSEQ Assay was used for sequencing of TCRbeta CDR3 regions. TCRdb took over this immuneACCESS table, retaining in-frame rearrangements with V and J assigned. Such tables are incomplete; in checked studies, under half of the missing clones stem from an unresolved V gene, and the remainder is unexplained. In this sample the table shows roughly 17,000 clones, around three quarters of which occur a single time. 35% to 50% of the sample is taken by the ten largest. Beyond this particular receptor, the publication reports: Clonal expansion of both CD4+ and CD8+ blood T cells was observed from baseline to week 6 at doses 0.1 to 3.0 mg/kg. After ivuxolimab, more expanded clones were found on average in CD8+ T cells than in CD4+ T cells. Low levels of normalized T-cell clonal expansion were also seen in some nonresponding patients. Partial responders in the 0.1-3.0 mg/kg groups had among the lowest normalized peripheral clonal expansion, especially among CD8+ T cells. The antigen specificity of the clonally expanded peripheral T cells was not determined.

A remark on this clone: Its antigen target is currently unknown. Nothing much larger sits one base from this clone, and base qualities are not available.

Here the chain combines TRBV12-5 and TRBJ2-7, and TRBD1 matches 10 of the central bases. The source material was CD4+ or CD8+ T cells sorted from blood, sampled in a trial of the OX40 agonist ivuxolimab. The source is an adult with an advanced solid tumor such as melanoma, head and neck, liver or kidney cancer. The CDR3 protein: CASGPGTGDEQYF. The nucleotides read TGTGCTAGTGGTCCCGGGACAGGGGACGAGCAGTACTTC.